Listed here are 5 T cell receptor beta chains from one sample, sequenced in a study of T cell responses to AZD1222 COVID-19 vaccine. Libraries were prepared by immunoSEQ multiplex PCR; TCRdb keeps only in-frame clonotypes and omits some of them. The sample consists of approximately 140,000 clones, more than 70% of them appearing once. The sequencing used peripheral blood, collected on day 0 of AZD1222 vaccination. Source of these receptors: an adult in good health.

This clone was counted once. This chain joins TRBV7-2 and TRBJ2-2, with 11 bases fitting TRBD2. V lost 2 bases to trimming and J lost 11 bases; unmatched junction nucleotides: 13. The CDR3 has 17 amino acids. Germline V gene lookup returns CDR1 SGHTA and CDR2 FQGNSA. The CDR3 bases are TGTGCCAGCAGCTTAAATTCCCTAGCGGGAGGCTCTGGTGAGCTGTTTTTT. It is translated as CASSLNSLAGGSGELFF.

For the CDR3, the DNA is TGTGCCAGCAGCGTAGGAACAGGAGACCAGCCCCAGCATTTT. Its translation is CASSVGTGDQPQHF. The chain couples TRBV9 to TRBJ1-5; D is possibly TRBD1 (5 bases). The CDR3 consists of 14 residues. The germline V gene encodes CDR1 SGDLS and CDR2 YYNGEE. Trimming removed 0 bases at V and 7 bases at J, with 11 bases between.

The genes are TRBV19 and TRBJ2-3, with TRBD1 matching over 8 bases. V lost 9 bases and J lost 1; bases outside the gene matches: 9. Germline CDR1 and CDR2: LNHDA and SQIVND (reference sequence). The length of the CDR3 is 15 residues. The CDR3 DNA sequence: TGTGCCAGCAAGTCCAGGGGGCTGCGCACAGATACGCAGTATTTT. It specifies CASKSRGLRTDTQYF. Using reference TRBV19 and TRBJ2-3 for the parts outside the CDR3, the full variable domain is DGGITQSPKYLFRKEGQNVTLSCEQNLNHDAMYWYRQDPGQGLRLIYYSQIVNDFQKGDIAEGYSVSREKKESFPLTVTSAQKNPTAFYLCASKSRGLRTDTQYFGPGTRLTVL.

This clone was recorded once. The chain carries TRBV5-1 and TRBJ2-1; possible D gene TRBD2, 5 bases. V dropped 4 bases and J dropped 6 bases, with 20 bases sitting between them. CDR3 size: 16 residues. Germline V gene data show CDR1 as SGHRS and CDR2 as YFSETQ. The CDR3 protein is CASSPYLKLGINEQFF. The CDR3 DNA reads TGCGCCAGCAGCCCCTACCTTAAACTAGGTATCAATGAGCAGTTCTTC. Combining the CDR3 with reference TRBV5-1 and TRBJ2-1 gives the whole variable domain KAGVTQTPRYLIKTRGQQVTLSCSPISGHRSVSWYQQTPGQGLQFLFEYFSETQRNKGNFPGRFSGRQFSNSRSEMNVSTLELGDSALYLCASSPYLKLGINEQFFGPGTRLTVL.

The rearrangement uses TRBV27 and TRBJ2-1; TRBD1 might be the D (8 bases). Trimming left V 4 bases short and J 14 bases short, with 18 bases between. In germline, CDR1 is MNHEY, CDR2 SMNVEV (reference sequence). This CDR3 comprises 13 residues. The CDR3 protein is CASSSSYRGGEFF. The CDR3 DNA reads as TGTGCCAGCAGTTCTTCTTACAGGGGGGGAGAGTTCTTC.